The sequence of this T cell receptor beta chain was determined in a study of blood T cell repertoires in COVID-19. In the study overall: T cells, B-cell-depleted T cells, or PBMCs supplied cDNA or gDNA.

Assay: immunoSEQ multiplex PCR; the TCRdb copy retains only in-frame clones and omits some. The repertoire holds around 60,000 clones, with approximately 83% as singletons. V gave up 1 base and J gave up 6 bases, with 12 bases separating them. CDR3 length: 14 amino acids. This clone came up once. What was sequenced was peripheral blood. This chain connects TRBV5-3 to TRBJ2-3; a possible D gene is TRBD2 (6 bases). TRBV5-3 is designated an ORF whose function remains uncertain. This clonotype was sampled from a woman of 80 years or more with acute or convalescent COVID-19. This CDR3 is CARSLPGGGDTQYF. CDR3 sequence (DNA): TGTGCCAGAAGCTTGCCAGGCGGAGGGGATACGCAGTATTTT.